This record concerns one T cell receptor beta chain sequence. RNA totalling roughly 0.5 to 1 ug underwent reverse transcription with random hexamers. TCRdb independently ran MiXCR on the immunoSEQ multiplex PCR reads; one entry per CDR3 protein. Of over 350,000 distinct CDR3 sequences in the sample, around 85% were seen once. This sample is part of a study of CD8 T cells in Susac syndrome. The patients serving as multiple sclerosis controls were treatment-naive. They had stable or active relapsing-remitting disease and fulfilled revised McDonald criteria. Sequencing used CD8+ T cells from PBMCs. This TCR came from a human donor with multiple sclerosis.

In DNA, the CDR3 is TGTGCCAGCAGCCCGACAGCAACTAATGAAAAACTGTTTTTT. It specifies CASSPTATNEKLFF. The chain has TRBV12-3 or TRBV12-4 and TRBJ1-4, with D possibly matching TRBD1 (5 bases). CDR3 length: 14 amino acids. V lost 6 bases, J lost 0 bases, and 8 bases lay in between.